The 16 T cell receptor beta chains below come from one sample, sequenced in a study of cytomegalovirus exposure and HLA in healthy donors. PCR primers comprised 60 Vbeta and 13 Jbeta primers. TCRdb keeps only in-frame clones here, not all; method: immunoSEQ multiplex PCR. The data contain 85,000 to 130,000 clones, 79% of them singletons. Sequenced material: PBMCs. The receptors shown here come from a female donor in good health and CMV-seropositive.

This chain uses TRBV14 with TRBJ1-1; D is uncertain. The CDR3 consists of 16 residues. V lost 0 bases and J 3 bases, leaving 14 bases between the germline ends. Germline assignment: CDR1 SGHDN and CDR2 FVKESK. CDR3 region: CASSQDLEFSYTEAFF. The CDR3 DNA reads TGTGCCAGCAGCCAAGATCTGGAGTTCTCTTACACTGAAGCTTTCTTT.

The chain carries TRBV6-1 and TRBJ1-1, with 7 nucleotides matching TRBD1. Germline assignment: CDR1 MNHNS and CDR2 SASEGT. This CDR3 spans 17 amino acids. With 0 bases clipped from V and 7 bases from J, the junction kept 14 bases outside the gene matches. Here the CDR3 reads CASSEALVRGGKNEAFF. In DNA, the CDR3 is TGTGCCAGCAGTGAAGCGCTCGTACGAGGGGGCAAAAATGAAGCTTTCTTT.

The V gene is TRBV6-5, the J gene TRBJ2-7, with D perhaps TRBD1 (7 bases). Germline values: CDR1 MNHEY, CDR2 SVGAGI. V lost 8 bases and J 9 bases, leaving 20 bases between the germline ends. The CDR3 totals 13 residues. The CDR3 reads CASVGTAGGGQYF. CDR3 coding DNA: TGTGCCAGCGTCGGGACAGCGGGTGGTGGGCAGTACTTC.

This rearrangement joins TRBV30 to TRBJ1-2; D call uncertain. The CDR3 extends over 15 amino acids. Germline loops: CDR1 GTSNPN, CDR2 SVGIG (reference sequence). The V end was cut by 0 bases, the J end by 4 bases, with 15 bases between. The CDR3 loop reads CAWSVGEGRLYGYTF. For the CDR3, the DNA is TGTGCCTGGAGTGTAGGAGAGGGCAGACTCTATGGCTACACCTTC.

The chain's CDR3 is CASSPAGLTTGELFF. CDR3 DNA sequence: TGTGCCAGCAGCCCAGCTGGTCTGACAACCGGGGAGCTGTTTTTT. The chain recombines TRBV5-4 with TRBJ2-2; no firm D call. CDR1 and CDR2 (germline): SGHNT, YYREEE (reference sequence). The CDR3 loop spans 15 amino acids. Between the trimmed V and J ends, which lost 4 bases and 5 bases, there was a span of 15 bases.

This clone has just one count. The CDR3 DNA sequence: TGTGCCAGCAGTTTATTGGGGCCGGGGACAGGGGTTTCGGGGACTAATGAAAAACTGTTTTTT. Protein: CASSLLGPGTGVSGTNEKLFF. The rearrangement uses TRBV27 and TRBJ1-4; 10 bases line up with TRBD1. CDR1 and CDR2 from the germline V gene are MNHEY and SMNVEV (reference sequence). J gave up 2 bases and V 1 base, and 16 bases lay outside the gene matches. This CDR3 comprises 21 residues.

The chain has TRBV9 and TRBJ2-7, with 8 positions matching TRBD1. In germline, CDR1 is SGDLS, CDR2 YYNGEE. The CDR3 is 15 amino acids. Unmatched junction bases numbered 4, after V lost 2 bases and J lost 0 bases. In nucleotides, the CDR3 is TGTGCCAGCAGCGTTACCGACAGGGGCTCCTACGAGCAGTACTTC. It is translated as CASSVTDRGSYEQYF.

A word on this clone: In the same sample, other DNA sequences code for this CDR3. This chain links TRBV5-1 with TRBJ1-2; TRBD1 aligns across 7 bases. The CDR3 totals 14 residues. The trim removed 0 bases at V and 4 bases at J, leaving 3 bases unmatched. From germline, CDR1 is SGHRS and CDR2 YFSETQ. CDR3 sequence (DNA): TGCGCCAGCAGCTTGGGACAGGGCGCCTATGGCTACACCTTC. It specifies CASSLGQGAYGYTF.

CDR3 coding DNA: TGTGCCAGCAGCTTAGGGGGTGGGACAGGGTTGGGCAGGAATGAGCAGTTCTTC. Translated, it gives CASSLGGGTGLGRNEQFF. This rearrangement joins TRBV11-3 to TRBJ2-1; 9 bases align to TRBD1. This CDR3 is 18 amino acids long. In germline, CDR1 is SGHNT, CDR2 YENEEA. V shed 1 base, J shed 7 bases, and the junction held 14 bases outside the gene matches.

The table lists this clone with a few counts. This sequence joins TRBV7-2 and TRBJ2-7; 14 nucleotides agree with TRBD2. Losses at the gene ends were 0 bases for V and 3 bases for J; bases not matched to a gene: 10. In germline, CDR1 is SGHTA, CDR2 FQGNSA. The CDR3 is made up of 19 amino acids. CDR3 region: CASSLAGTSGRANSYEQYF. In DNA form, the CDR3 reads TGTGCCAGCAGCTTAGCAGGGACTAGCGGGAGAGCAAATAGCTACGAGCAGTACTTC.

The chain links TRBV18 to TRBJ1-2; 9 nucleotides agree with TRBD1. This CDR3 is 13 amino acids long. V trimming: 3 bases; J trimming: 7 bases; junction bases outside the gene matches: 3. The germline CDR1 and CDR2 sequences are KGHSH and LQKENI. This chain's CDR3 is CASSPGQGFGYTF. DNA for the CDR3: TGTGCCAGCTCACCGGGACAGGGATTTGGCTACACCTTC.

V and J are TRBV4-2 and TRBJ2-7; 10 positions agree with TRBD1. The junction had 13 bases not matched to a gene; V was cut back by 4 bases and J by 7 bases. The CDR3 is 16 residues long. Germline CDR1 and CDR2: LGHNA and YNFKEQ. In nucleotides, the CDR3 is TGTGCCAGCAGCCTCCTAGCTGGACAGGGGGTGTGGGAGCAGTACTTC. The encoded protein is CASSLLAGQGVWEQYF.

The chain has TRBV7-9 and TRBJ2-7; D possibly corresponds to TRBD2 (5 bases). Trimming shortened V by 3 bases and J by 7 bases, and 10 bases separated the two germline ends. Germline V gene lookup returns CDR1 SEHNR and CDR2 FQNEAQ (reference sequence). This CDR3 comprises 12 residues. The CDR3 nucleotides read TGTGCCAGCAGCTTTAGGAGGTTGGAGCAGTACTTC. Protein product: CASSFRRLEQYF.

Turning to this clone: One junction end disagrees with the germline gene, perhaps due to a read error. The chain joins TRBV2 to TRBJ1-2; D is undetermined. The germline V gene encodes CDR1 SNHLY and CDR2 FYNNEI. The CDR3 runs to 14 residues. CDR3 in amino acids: CASSEGGESYGYTF. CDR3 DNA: TGTGCCAGCAGCGAAGGCGGTGAAAGCTATGGCTACACCTTC. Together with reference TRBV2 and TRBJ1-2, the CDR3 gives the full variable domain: EPEVTQTPSHQVTQMGQEVILRCVPISNHLYFYWYRQILGQKVEFLVSFYNNEISEKSEIFDDQFSVERPDGSNFTLKIRSTKLEDSAMYFCASSEGGESYGYTFGSGTRLTVV.

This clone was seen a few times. CDR3 sequence reads: CASSESRDRQTEAFF. As DNA, the CDR3 is TGCGCCAGCAGCGAAAGTCGGGACAGGCAAACTGAAGCTTTCTTT. The J gene is TRBJ1-1, the V gene TRBV5-1, with 8 bases identical to TRBD1. V trimming: 4 bases; J trimming: 5 bases; junction bases outside the gene matches: 10. The CDR3 has 15 residues. Germline CDR1 and CDR2: SGHRS and YFSETQ.

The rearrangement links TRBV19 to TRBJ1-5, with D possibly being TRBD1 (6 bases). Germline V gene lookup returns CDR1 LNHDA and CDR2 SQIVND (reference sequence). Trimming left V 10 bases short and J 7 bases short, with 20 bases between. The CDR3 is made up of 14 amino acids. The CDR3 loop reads CATPQGVLGQPQHF. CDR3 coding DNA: TGTGCCACACCACAGGGCGTCTTAGGGCAGCCCCAGCATTTT.